This T cell receptor beta chain was sequenced in a study of somatic mutations in cytotoxic T cells in rheumatoid arthritis. Study outcomes and limitations: A largest CD8+ clone above 20% of CD8+ cells occurred in about an eighth of the roughly 60 patients. CD8+ clonality rose with age in rheumatoid arthritis patients, unlike in healthy controls.

The CDR3 spans 13 residues. CDR1 and CDR2 (germline): KGHSY, FQNENV. Trimming left V 0 bases short and J 4 bases short, with 6 bases between. TCRdb keeps only in-frame clones here, not all; method: immunoSEQ multiplex PCR. The sample contains some 17,000 clones, roughly four fifths of which appear only once. On this clone: Its antigen is not identified.

This chain joins TRBV16 and TRBJ1-1; D remains unclear. The TCR comes from an adult with rheumatoid arthritis. Material: CD8+ T cells sorted from blood. Written as DNA, the CDR3 is TGTGCCAGCAGCCAATCGCCCGTCACTGAAGCTTTCTTT. This translates into CASSQSPVTEAFF.